This T cell receptor beta chain was sequenced in a study of T cell repertoires in cytomegalovirus infection. Study at large: Recently described HLA-C-restricted plus well-studied HLA-B-restricted CMV epitopes were used. Evidence of both CMV infection and a matching HLA type came from public TCR beta signatures.

This clonotype was detected a few times. What it recognizes is unknown. Via MiXCR, TCRdb re-called the reads, giving one row per CDR3 protein. The repertoire holds 750,000 to 950,000 distinct CDR3 sequences, with roughly 28% as singletons. CDR1 and CDR2 from the germline V gene are ENHRY and SYGVKD. CDR3 length: 14 residues. Trimming removed 0 bases from V and 4 bases from J, with 9 bases in between. This clonotype originated in a human donor in good health (CMV status not recorded). Some clones in this sample may be carry-over from other donors' samples. V gene TRBV10-3 combines with J gene TRBJ1-2, with D maybe TRBD1 (5 bases). Sequencing used cultured CD8+ T cells from PBMCs, obtained from culture after CMV antigen stimulation. The CDR3 protein is CAISESGGFYGYTF. The CDR3 bases are TGTGCCATCAGTGAGTCGGGGGGGTTCTATGGCTACACCTTC.